This T cell receptor beta chain comes out of a study of T-cell memory formation after mild COVID-19. Across the study: Largely, the TCR clusters proved donor specific. Study-level findings and limits: Among contracting clones, CD4+ were mainly CM/EM and CD8+ enriched in EMRA.

This CDR3 has 16 amino acids. V was clipped by 6 bases and J by 1 base; unmatched bases: 11. CDR1 MNHEY and CDR2 SVGEGT come from the germline V gene. Employing constant-segment primers, 5'RACE generated TCR alpha and TCR beta cDNA libraries bearing sample barcodes and UMIs. Using its own MiXCR run on the 5' RACE reads, TCRdb lists one record per CDR3 protein. This sample carries about 560,000 distinct CDR3 sequences, about 20% of them seen once, and the ten largest clones take about 8.7%. On this clonotype: Its antigen remains unidentified.

The sequence was collected from an adult woman who had mild COVID-19 (a few samples of this study predate the infection). Cell type and time point are not known. The chain recombines TRBV6-2 or TRBV6-3 with TRBJ1-1; 7 bases line up with TRBD1. Sequencing input: PBMCs or a T cell subset sorted from them (not recorded which). The CDR3 protein is CASSDDRAYRNTEAFF. The CDR3 coding sequence is TGTGCCAGCAGCGATGACAGGGCCTACAGGAACACTGAAGCTTTCTTT.